Each of the 26 T cell receptor beta chains below was sequenced from the same sample in a study of CD8+CD57+ T cells in acquired aplastic anemia. Sequencing involved patients with CD8+CD57+ cell expansion previously shown by flow cytometry. The template used for profiling TCR beta VDJ and CDR3 was genomic DNA. TCRdb re-called the reads through MiXCR, storing one row per CDR3 protein. This repertoire shows 150,000 to 200,000 distinct CDR3 sequences, roughly 65% found once; its top ten account for about 44%. The material sequenced was sorted CD4+, CD8+, or CD8+CD57+ T cells (not recorded which) from PBMCs. Every receptor here comes from a human donor with aplastic anemia.

The V gene is TRBV5-1, the J gene TRBJ2-3; D perhaps matches TRBD2 (5 bases). Looked up from germline, CDR1 is SGHRS and CDR2 is YFSETQ. The CDR3 spans 15 residues. The V end was cut by 9 bases, the J end by 1 base, with 18 bases between. The CDR3 bases are TGCGCCACCACCCCCGACCGGGGTGGCACAGATACGCAGTATTTT. Protein product: CATTPDRGGTDTQYF.

This chain joins TRBV5-4 and TRBJ2-1; 13 bases are a match to TRBD2. The CDR3 contains 17 residues. V lost 4 bases and J lost 7; bases outside the gene matches: 11. Germline CDR1 reads SGHNT; CDR2 reads YYREEE (reference sequence). As DNA, the CDR3 is TGTGCCAGCAGCGGAGGACTAGCGGGAGTAAGAAAAAATGAGCAGTTCTTC. Its protein is CASSGGLAGVRKNEQFF. Full variable domain (outside the CDR3, taken from reference TRBV5-4 and TRBJ2-1): ETGVTQSPTHLIKTRGQQVTLRCSSQSGHNTVSWYQQALGQGPQFIFQYYREEENGRGNFPPRFSGLQFPNYSSELNVNALELDDSALYLCASSGGLAGVRKNEQFFGPGTRLTVL.

This clonotype was counted once. The V and J genes are TRBV6-6 and TRBJ2-5; 11 bases line up with TRBD2. This CDR3 has 13 amino acids. Per germline, CDR1 MNHNY and CDR2 SVGAGI (reference sequence). V gave up 11 bases and J gave up 5 bases; unmatched junction bases: 7. The CDR3 protein is CAGRTSGYETQYF. The DNA of the CDR3 is TGTGCCGGGCGGACTAGCGGGTATGAGACCCAGTACTTC.

This clonotype appeared a single time. The chain couples TRBV7-2 to TRBJ1-2, with 12 bases that match TRBD1. From germline, CDR1 is SGHTA and CDR2 FQGNSA. This CDR3 comprises 19 residues. Trimming cost V 1 base and J 1 base; bases outside gene matches: 10. The CDR3 DNA reads TGTGCCAGCAGCTTAGAAGGGGGACAGGGGGCCCACCTTAACTATGGCTACACCTTC. This sequence encodes CASSLEGGQGAHLNYGYTF. The full variable domain, rest sourced from reference TRBV7-2 and TRBJ1-2, is GAGVSQSPSNKVTEKGKDVELRCDPISGHTALYWYRQSLGQGLEFLIYFQGNSAPDKSGLPSDRFSAERTGGSVSTLTIQRTQQEDSAVYLCASSLEGGQGAHLNYGYTFGSGTRLTVV.

This chain links TRBV19 with TRBJ1-3; D gene ambiguous. Looked up from germline, CDR1 is LNHDA and CDR2 is SQIVND (reference sequence). CDR3 length: 14 amino acids. Trimming stripped 3 bases from V and 2 bases from J, with 8 bases between. The CDR3 protein is CASSIRQPGNTIYF. CDR3 bases: TGTGCCAGTAGTATTAGGCAGCCTGGAAACACCATATATTTT.

The chain employs TRBV4-2 and TRBJ1-2; TRBD1 agrees at 11 bases. J gave up 2 bases and V 5 bases, and 7 bases lay outside the gene matches. The germline V gene encodes CDR1 LGHNA and CDR2 YNFKEQ. There are 16 residues in the CDR3. The DNA for the CDR3 is TGTGCCAGCAGCTTCGGGACAGGGGGGACCAACTATGGCTACACCTTC. Its protein is CASSFGTGGTNYGYTF.

CDR3 amino acids: CATSGLAGFTDTQYF. CDR3 DNA: TGTGCCACCAGTGGACTAGCGGGGTTCACAGATACGCAGTATTTT. The rearrangement links TRBV15 to TRBJ2-3; the match to TRBD2 covers 12 bases. Germline assignment: CDR1 LNHNV and CDR2 YYDKDF (reference sequence). The junction had 3 bases not matched to a gene; V was cut back by 6 bases and J by 2 bases. The CDR3 is 15 amino acids.

This chain uses TRBV20-1 with TRBJ1-2; 7 bases match TRBD1. The length of the CDR3 is 14 residues. Germline V lookup: CDR1 DFQATT, CDR2 SNEGSKA (reference sequence). After removal of 5 bases from V and 6 bases from J, the junction contained 12 bases not matched to a gene. The CDR3 region is CSALAGGGVDGYTF. CDR3 nucleotide sequence: TGCAGTGCTTTAGCAGGGGGAGGAGTCGATGGCTACACCTTC.

J is TRBJ2-1 and V is TRBV20-1; 10 bases fit TRBD1. Looked up from germline, CDR1 is DFQATT and CDR2 is SNEGSKA (reference sequence). The CDR3 sequence is 13 residues long. The ends lost 7 bases at V and 4 bases at J; junction bases unmatched: 4. The chain's CDR3 is CSETGQGYNEQFF. The CDR3 DNA reads as TGCAGTGAAACGGGACAGGGGTACAATGAGCAGTTCTTC.

A few counts support this clonotype. This sequence joins TRBV7-3 and TRBJ2-3, with 8 bases that match TRBD2. V shed 1 base and J 1 base; nucleotides not matched to a gene: 4. The CDR3 consists of 16 residues. Germline V gene lookup returns CDR1 SGHTA and CDR2 FQGTGA. CDR3 bases: TGTGCCAGCAGCTTAAATCACGGGGGGGGCACAGATACGCAGTATTTT. Translating gives CASSLNHGGGTDTQYF.

This clonotype was observed a few times. This chain uses TRBV6-4 with TRBJ2-3, with TRBD2 matching 10 bases. The CDR3 is 16 amino acids. Germline assignment: CDR1 MRHNA and CDR2 SNTAGT. V lost 8 bases and J lost 5; bases outside the gene matches: 13. The CDR3 loop is CASSPAAGGLEDTQYF. Here the CDR3 DNA reads TGTGCCAGCTCACCAGCAGCGGGGGGGCTAGAAGATACGCAGTATTTT.

This clonotype was counted many times. This chain uses TRBV9 with TRBJ2-1; D gene unclear. The V end was cut by 0 bases, the J end by 0 bases, with 7 bases between. Germline CDR1 reads SGDLS; CDR2 reads YYNGEE. This CDR3 region has 15 residues. CDR3 in amino acids: CASSVDTSSYNEQFF. As DNA, the CDR3 is TGTGCCAGCAGCGTAGACACCTCCTCCTACAATGAGCAGTTCTTC.

V gene TRBV7-2 combines with J gene TRBJ2-5; the D is unclear. Germline V lookup: CDR1 SGHTA, CDR2 FQGNSA. The length of the CDR3 is 13 residues. V was cut by 7 bases and J by 1 base, with 10 bases left in between. The DNA for the CDR3 is TGTGCCAGCATCTACAAGTCCCAAGAGACCCAGTACTTC. Encoded protein: CASIYKSQETQYF.

This chain connects TRBV7-8 to TRBJ2-5, with TRBD2 identical over 7 bases. The germline CDR1 and CDR2 sequences are SGHVS and FQNEAQ. V was pared by 5 bases and J by 5 bases, with 11 bases of the junction left unmatched. The CDR3 is made up of 15 amino acids. The CDR3 here is CASSPTTGREETQYF. The CDR3 region has the DNA TGTGCCAGCAGCCCAACGACGGGGCGGGAGGAGACCCAGTACTTC.

The chain couples TRBV19 to TRBJ2-7; maybe TRBD1 (6 bases). Germline V gives CDR1 LNHDA, CDR2 SQIVND (reference sequence). The ends were cut back, 1 base at V and 2 bases at J, with 12 bases in the middle. The CDR3 loop spans 15 amino acids. The CDR3 region is CASSIGGTPPYEQYF. CDR3 in DNA: TGTGCCAGTAGTATAGGTGGGACACCACCCTACGAGCAGTACTTC.

The chain joins TRBV20-1 to TRBJ1-2, with a weak D call TRBD1 (5 bases). The CDR3 is 11 amino acids. The germline gives CDR1 DFQATT, CDR2 SNEGSKA (reference sequence). V was trimmed by 2 bases and J by 6 bases, leaving 7 bases between them. The CDR3 DNA sequence: TGCAGTGCTAGAAAAGGGGATGGCTACACCTTC. Its translation is CSARKGDGYTF.

The chain uses TRBV25-1 and TRBJ1-2; the match to TRBD1 covers 8 bases. The CDR3 contains 12 residues. V lost 4 bases, J lost 8 bases, and 3 bases stayed unmatched. The germline V gene has CDR1 MGHDK and CDR2 SYGVNS. CDR3 coding DNA: TGTGCCAGCAGTGGGACAGGGAGCGGCTACACCTTC. This encodes CASSGTGSGYTF.

V usage is TRBV7-2 and J usage is TRBJ1-6, with 7 bases that match TRBD1. Germline V gene data show CDR1 as SGHTA and CDR2 as FQGNSA. This CDR3 has 15 amino acids. The V segment lost 5 bases and the J segment 7 bases; nucleotides outside the gene matches: 8. Here the CDR3 reads CASSRDSLTNSPLHF. Written as DNA, the CDR3 is TGTGCCAGCAGCCGGGACAGCTTGACCAATTCACCCCTCCACTTT.

The genes are TRBV7-8 and TRBJ1-2, with D maybe TRBD1 (6 bases). V was clipped by 0 bases and J by 0 bases, with 11 bases between them. There are 16 residues in the CDR3. Germline V gene lookup returns CDR1 SGHVS and CDR2 FQNEAQ. DNA of the CDR3: TGTGCCAGCAGCTTAGCTGTGGACAGAGCTAACTATGGCTACACCTTC. Its protein product is CASSLAVDRANYGYTF. The full variable domain, its missing parts supplied by reference TRBV7-8 and TRBJ1-2, is GAGVSQSPRYKVAKRGQDVALRCDPISGHVSLFWYQQALGQGPEFLTYFQNEAQLDKSGLPSDRFFAERPEGSVSTLKIQRTQQEDSAVYLCASSLAVDRANYGYTFGSGTRLTVV.

The V call is TRBV15, the J call TRBJ1-5; D might be TRBD1 (6 bases). The V and J ends lost 1 base and 9 bases respectively, with 13 bases between them. Germline CDR1 is LNHNV and CDR2 is YYDKDF (reference sequence). This CDR3 region has 14 residues. This CDR3 is CATSRVQGSRPQHF. DNA of the CDR3: TGTGCCACCAGCAGAGTACAGGGATCTCGGCCCCAGCATTTT.

In the case of this clonotype: Just one base apart from a much larger clone, this may be a read error. The chain combines TRBV19 with TRBJ2-1; 9 nucleotides match TRBD2. The CDR3 spans 13 residues. V trimming: 3 bases; J trimming: 10 bases; junction bases outside the gene matches: 4. Germline assignment: CDR1 LNHDA and CDR2 SQIVND (reference sequence). The CDR3 DNA reads as TGTGCCAGTAGTATTCTAGCGGGAAGCGAGCAGTTCTTC. Translating gives CASSILAGSEQFF.

This chain uses TRBV27 with TRBJ1-5; D perhaps matches TRBD1 (6 bases). This CDR3 spans 16 amino acids. Germline assignment: CDR1 MNHEY and CDR2 SMNVEV (reference sequence). Trimming pared 5 bases from V and 0 bases from J, leaving 14 bases between. Here the CDR3 DNA reads TGTGCCAGCAGTCCTACCGGGACACATAGCAATCAGCCCCAGCATTTT. This gives the protein CASSPTGTHSNQPQHF.

The chain couples TRBV2 to TRBJ1-6; D gene unclear. The V end was cut by 8 bases, the J end by 10 bases, with 18 bases between. CDR1 and CDR2 (germline): SNHLY, FYNNEI. This CDR3 is built from 14 residues. DNA for the CDR3: TGTGCCAGCCAGAGGTTGGTAGGATCCTCACCCCTCCACTTT. It is translated as CASQRLVGSSPLHF.

This clonotype came up once. The V and J genes are TRBV7-3 and TRBJ2-1; 10 nucleotides agree with TRBD2. Per germline, CDR1 SGHTA and CDR2 FQGTGA. The CDR3 consists of 14 residues. V was pared by 5 bases and J by 8 bases, with 6 bases of the junction left unmatched. The CDR3 protein is CASSAGLAVDEQFF. The DNA of the CDR3 is TGTGCCAGCAGCGCTGGACTAGCGGTCGATGAGCAGTTCTTC.

This clonotype was seen ten or more times. The rearrangement uses TRBV3-1 and TRBJ2-7, with a tentative D call TRBD1 (5 bases). CDR3 length equals 14 residues. Germline V gene sequence: CDR1 LGHDT, CDR2 YNNKEL (reference sequence). The V gene lost 4 bases and the J gene lost 3 bases, with 13 bases spanning the gap. CDR3 nucleotide sequence: TGTGCCAGCAGCCCAAGGGGCAGAATCTACGAGCAGTACTTC. It yields the protein CASSPRGRIYEQYF.

Concerning this clonotype itself: A read error may explain this, as a much larger clone is one base away. The chain couples TRBV13 to TRBJ2-3, with 12 bases fitting TRBD2. Per the germline V gene, CDR1 is PRHDT and CDR2 is FYEKMQ (reference sequence). The CDR3 runs to 16 residues. CDR3: CAGSLTSGGKSDTQYF. The CDR3 DNA follows: TGTGCCGGCAGCCTGACTAGCGGGGGTAAAAGTGATACGCAGTATTTT.